The entry that follows covers one T cell receptor beta chain sequence. Germline CDR1 reads MNHEY; CDR2 reads SMNVEV (reference sequence). CDR3 size: 19 residues. J lost 0 bases, V lost 5 bases, and 17 bases had no gene match. The table came from immunoSEQ multiplex PCR; TCRdb's copy has only in-frame clones and leaves some out. The data contain some 40,000 clones, 82% of them seen just once; the ten biggest clones take up over 12%. The data were obtained in a study of blood T cell repertoires in COVID-19. J is TRBJ2-7 and V is TRBV27, with 9 positions matching TRBD1. This TCR was sampled from a human donor in a cohort sampled during active COVID-19. The specimen sequenced was peripheral blood. CDR3 amino acids: CASSLQSGTGRVPSYEQYF. DNA of the CDR3: TGTGCCAGCAGTCTCCAGTCCGGGACAGGGCGGGTTCCCTCCTACGAGCAGTACTTC.